This T cell receptor beta chain was sequenced in a study of blood T cell repertoires in COVID-19 (dated by TCRdb to the early 2020s). Turning to the overall study: Collaborator samples came from the United States, Italy and Spain and covered acute and convalescent phases of COVID-19. The material from the prospective study consisted of cDNA or gDNA derived from T cells, B-cell-depleted T cells, or PBMCs. The dataset comprised deeply sampled blood TCRbeta repertoires from subjects exposed to, actively infected with, or recovered from COVID-19. The repertoires were made available in a free public database intended to serve as a resource for research on the immune response to SARS-CoV-2. The samples were drawn from two sources: the first 160 participants of the ongoing ImmuneRACE study, and over 950 subjects contributed by 6 global collaborators. A de-identified subject ID, COVID-19 status, age in years and sex were almost always included in the sample metadata. Where HLA class I and class II types were available, the types were taken from metadata supplied by the sample provider, not from assay-based typing. The research as a whole found: How much clinical and demographic metadata was included differed by source and by participant, and the metadata was provided uncurated.

As encoded in the germline V gene, CDR1 is SNHLY while CDR2 is FYNNEI. V is reduced by 2 bases and J by 5 bases, leaving a spacing of 16 bases between them. From cysteine to phenylalanine, the CDR3 is 17 amino acids long. The only DNA kept is the CDR3, 51 bases in frame from the first base. TCRbeta CDR3 regions were amplified from genomic DNA using the immunoSEQ Assay, a bias-controlled multiplex PCR. On the study's bioinformatics: Nucleated cell counts per sample were estimated from amplification of reference gene primers within the assay. Sequence reads were collapsed and filtered to measure the absolute abundance of every unique TCRbeta CDR3 rearrangement. For each sample, productive Simpson clonality was calculated as the square root of Simpson's diversity index over productive rearrangements. As stored in TCRdb, this immuneACCESS dataset retains in-frame rearrangements with V and J assigned. A fraction of the clones does not appear; measured against another copy, unresolved V genes explain less than half of the discrepancy, and the remainder lacks a known reason. D and trimming were read from the DNA, whereas the V and J calls and clone size are those reported in that table. Counted in this sample were about 52,000 clones; 81% of them appeared once. Together, the top ten hold 26% of the sample.

This clone came up once. Its antigen has not been determined. No much larger clonotype is one base removed from it; base qualities were not supplied. One collaborating source in Seattle enrolled patients while the patients were actively infected and followed the patients over time throughout the course of disease. Collaborating institutions collected whole blood in K2EDTA tubes following their own protocols. For TCRbeta analysis, collaborators shipped samples as frozen whole blood, isolated PBMCs, or DNA extracted from either of those sample types. The chain joins TRBV2 to TRBJ1-6; the D gene is perhaps TRBD1, from 6 matching bases. The TCR sequence derives from a woman of 80 years or more with COVID-19, enrolled during active disease. Sequencing used peripheral blood. The DNA reads as follows: TGTGCCAGCAGTGAAAGGGAAACAGGGTGGAATAATTCACCCCTCCACTTT. Translated, it reads CASSERETGWNNSPLHF.